The clone carrying this TCR beta chain was recorded once. The antigen remains unidentified. The data derive from a study of T cell responses to AZD1222 COVID-19 vaccine. Study results and caveats: The sample set comprised mostly white British donors with more females, and clonal diversity was possibly underestimated. Compared with day 0, the breadth and depth of the Spike-specific TCR repertoire rose significantly after two doses of AZD1222. Repertoire samples came only from after the peak T cell response. Just five or six AZD1222 recipients were seropositive at baseline.

This table comes from immunoSEQ multiplex PCR, and its TCRdb copy is limited to in-frame clones, with some not included. This table has 35,000 or so clones, 85% to 90% appearing once. Germline CDR1 reads MNHEY; CDR2 reads SVGEGT. The length of the CDR3 is 16 residues. Trimming shortened V by 2 bases and J by 2 bases, and 16 bases separated the two germline ends. This receptor was identified in an adult in good health. This specimen consisted of peripheral blood, obtained on day 0 of AZD1222 vaccination. V and J are TRBV6-2 or TRBV6-3 and TRBJ2-7; tentative D call: TRBD2 (5 bases). For the CDR3, the DNA is TGTGCCAGCAGTTACACCGGAAACGAGGGTCCCTACGAGCAGTACTTC. Translated: CASSYTGNEGPYEQYF.